These 14 T cell receptor beta chains were all obtained from the same sample, sequenced in a study of cytomegalovirus exposure and HLA in healthy donors (dated by TCRdb to the late 2010s). Library creation used the immunoSEQ multiplex PCR assay. The multiplex PCR relied on a mix of 60 forward primers for TCR Vbeta segments and 13 reverse primers for TCR Jbeta segments. Entries here come from immuneACCESS through TCRdb and include only in-frame sequences with V and J called. Some clones fail to appear in such tables; in the studies checked, an unresolved V gene covers under half of the shortfall, and the cause of the remainder is unknown. Here the sample has some 190,000 clones; around nine tenths occur a single time. The ten largest clones capture approximately 1.9% of the sample. Sequenced material: PBMCs. The receptors originated from a woman aged 18-35 years in good health and CMV-seronegative.

CDR3 DNA: TGTGCCAGCAGCTTAGTAGGTAGCGGGAGGCCCCCCATCTACAATGAGCAGTTCTTC. It is translated as CASSLVGSGRPPIYNEQFF. The genes are TRBV7-9 and TRBJ2-1, with 10 bases fitting TRBD2. There are 19 residues in the CDR3. Looked up from germline, CDR1 is SEHNR and CDR2 is FQNEAQ (reference sequence). With V trimmed by 1 base and J by 3 bases, 12 bases remained unmatched. The full variable domain, rest sourced from reference TRBV7-9 and TRBJ2-1, is DTGVSQNPRHKITKRGQNVTFRCDPISEHNRLYWYRQTLGQGPEFLTYFQNEAQLEKSRLLSDRFSAERPKGSFSTLEIQRTEQGDSAMYLCASSLVGSGRPPIYNEQFFGPGTRLTVL.

The chain has TRBV18 and TRBJ1-5, with 8 bases identical to TRBD1. V trimming: 3 bases; J trimming: 7 bases; junction bases outside the gene matches: 2. The CDR3 totals 13 residues. CDR1 is KGHSH, CDR2 LQKENI, per germline. CDR3 nucleotides: TGTGCCAGCTCACCGGACAGGGAACAGCCCCAGCATTTT. Amino acids: CASSPDREQPQHF.

The rearrangement uses TRBV18 and TRBJ2-1; D not resolved. The CDR3 is 15 residues long. Germline assignment: CDR1 KGHSH and CDR2 LQKENI. Trimming removed 0 bases at V and 3 bases at J, with 9 bases between. CDR3 amino acids: CASSPPSPLYNEQFF. The CDR3 bases are TGTGCCAGCTCACCACCTAGTCCGCTCTACAATGAGCAGTTCTTC.

The V gene is TRBV9, the J gene TRBJ2-7; no definite D call. Germline loops: CDR1 SGDLS, CDR2 YYNGEE. The V and J ends lost 0 bases and 0 bases respectively, with 7 bases between them. This CDR3 is built from 14 residues. DNA of the CDR3: TGTGCCAGCAGCGTAGGTTCAGACTCCTACGAGCAGTACTTC. The encoded protein is CASSVGSDSYEQYF. The full variable domain, rest sourced from reference TRBV9 and TRBJ2-7, is DSGVTQTPKHLITATGQRVTLRCSPRSGDLSVYWYQQSLDQGLQFLIQYYNGEERAKGNILERFSAQQFPDLHSELNLSSLELGDSALYFCASSVGSDSYEQYFGPGTRLTVT.

The chain combines TRBV7-9 with TRBJ2-5; 7 bases are a match to TRBD2. CDR3 length equals 15 residues. The ends lost 0 bases at V and 2 bases at J; junction bases unmatched: 3. Germline V gene sequence: CDR1 SEHNR, CDR2 FQNEAQ (reference sequence). The CDR3 is CASSLAGGRQETQYF. The CDR3 coding sequence is TGTGCCAGCAGCTTAGCGGGCGGGAGACAAGAGACCCAGTACTTC.

J is TRBJ1-4 and V is TRBV29-1, with 7 nucleotides matching TRBD1. Losses at the gene ends were 3 bases for V and 13 bases for J; bases not matched to a gene: 11. Germline assignment: CDR1 SQVTM and CDR2 ANQGSEA. The CDR3 runs to 13 residues. DNA for the CDR3: TGCAGCGTTGAGGGAAACAGGGGTAAAGGACTGTTTTTT. This sequence encodes CSVEGNRGKGLFF.

The gene calls are TRBV19 and TRBJ1-1; 7 bases align to TRBD1. Germline CDR1 is LNHDA and CDR2 is SQIVND (reference sequence). Losses at the gene ends were 7 bases for V and 10 bases for J; bases not matched to a gene: 18. The CDR3 length is 15 residues. Here the CDR3 DNA reads TGTGCCAGTATGAACCTAGGAGGGGGCCATGACCCAGCTTTCTTT. Translating gives CASMNLGGGHDPAFF.

The chain couples TRBV7-6 to TRBJ2-5, with D possibly being TRBD2 (6 bases). Germline V gene sequence: CDR1 SGHVS, CDR2 FNYEAQ. The V end was cut by 2 bases, the J end by 2 bases, with 9 bases between. This CDR3 spans 14 amino acids. The CDR3 reads CASSLWGLQETQYF. CDR3 DNA sequence: TGTGCCAGCAGCTTATGGGGACTTCAAGAGACCCAGTACTTC.

The chain carries TRBV6-5 and TRBJ2-1; TRBD2 aligns across 10 bases. The CDR3 loop spans 15 amino acids. V gave up 2 bases and J gave up 9 bases; unmatched junction bases: 7. In germline, CDR1 is MNHEY, CDR2 SVGAGI. CDR3 DNA sequence: TGTGCCAGCAGTTACGAAGCGGGGGGGCGTCTTGAGCAGTTCTTC. It encodes CASSYEAGGRLEQFF.

This chain connects TRBV18 to TRBJ2-7, with 7 bases identical to TRBD1. The CDR3 loop spans 15 amino acids. Germline CDR1 reads KGHSH; CDR2 reads LQKENI. The junction had 8 bases not matched to a gene; V was cut back by 3 bases and J by 3 bases. The CDR3 loop reads CASSPEVGQNYEQYF. The CDR3 DNA reads as TGTGCCAGCTCACCGGAGGTGGGACAGAACTACGAGCAGTACTTC.

V gene TRBV25-1 combines with J gene TRBJ2-5; possibly TRBD2 for D (6 bases). This CDR3 has 13 amino acids. Trimming pared 7 bases from V and 4 bases from J, leaving 13 bases between. In germline, CDR1 is MGHDK, CDR2 SYGVNS. This CDR3 reads CASTPRDRETQYF. In DNA, the CDR3 is TGTGCCAGCACCCCGCGGGACCGAGAGACCCAGTACTTC.

CDR3 region: CSVVGRGYEQYF. Here the CDR3 DNA reads TGCAGCGTTGTCGGCAGGGGCTACGAGCAGTACTTC. The rearrangement joins TRBV29-1 to TRBJ2-7; D perhaps matches TRBD1 (6 bases). The V gene's germline CDR1 is SQVTM and CDR2 ANQGSEA. There are 12 residues in the CDR3. Trimming cost V 4 bases and J 3 bases, with 10 bases left between them.

This sequence joins TRBV30 and TRBJ2-7, with 7 nucleotides matching TRBD2. The CDR3 loop spans 13 amino acids. V dropped 4 bases and J dropped 1; count of bases not matched to a gene: 4. CDR1 and CDR2 (germline): GTSNPN, SVGIG (reference sequence). The CDR3 nucleotides are TGTGCCTGGACGAACGGGAGGTCCTACGAGCAGTACTTC. Its protein product is CAWTNGRSYEQYF. The variable domain in full, with the rest retrieved from reference TRBV30 and TRBJ2-7, is SQTIHQWPATLVQPVGSPLSLECTVEGTSNPNLYWYRQAAGRGLQLLFYSVGIGQISSEVPQNLSASRPQDRQFILSSKKLLLSDSGFYLCAWTNGRSYEQYFGPGTRLTVT.

The chain couples TRBV6-1 to TRBJ2-4; a weak D match, TRBD2 (6 bases). The germline CDR1 and CDR2 sequences are MNHNS and SASEGT. The V end lost 6 bases, the J end lost 6 bases, and 9 bases lay between the germline ends. The CDR3 has 12 amino acids. CDR3 loop: CASRWGGNIQYF. The CDR3 nucleotides read TGTGCCAGCAGATGGGGAGGAAACATTCAGTACTTC.